Presented here are 29 T cell receptor beta chains from one specimen sequenced in a study of shared clonotypes between healthy human individuals. TCRdb's table, derived via immunoSEQ multiplex PCR, lists solely in-frame clones and lacks some. This sample yields roughly 2.5 million clones, of which 90% to 95% are seen a single time; over 0.12% belongs to the top ten. Sequencing input: naive CD4+ T cells sorted from blood. Subset reported: CD45RA+ positively selected. All receptors derive from a man younger than 30 in good health.

V gene TRBV5-4 combines with J gene TRBJ1-6; no reliable D call. Germline values: CDR1 SGHNT, CDR2 YYREEE (reference sequence). The V end lost 0 bases, the J end lost 8 bases, and 9 bases lay between the germline ends. There are 14 residues in the CDR3. CDR3 sequence reads: CASSLDSNDSPLHF. CDR3 DNA sequence: TGTGCCAGCAGCTTGGACAGTAATGATTCACCCCTCCACTTT.

This chain uses TRBV25-1 with TRBJ2-1; weak D call: TRBD2 (7 bases). V was pared by 2 bases and J by 8 bases, with 22 bases between. CDR3 length: 17 amino acids. Looked up from germline, CDR1 is MGHDK and CDR2 is SYGVNS. CDR3: CASSERMRGPWGDEQFF. CDR3 coding DNA: TGTGCCAGCAGTGAAAGGATGCGGGGGCCATGGGGCGATGAGCAGTTCTTC.

The chain joins TRBV5-5 to TRBJ2-2, with D perhaps matching TRBD2 (5 bases). Germline values: CDR1 SGHKS, CDR2 YYEKEE (reference sequence). Trimming took off 8 bases at V and 6 bases at J, with 14 bases between the two ends. CDR3 length: 13 residues. CDR3 coding DNA: TGTGCCAGTAGGACCCGGGATCCCGGGGAGCTGTTTTTT. Translated: CASRTRDPGELFF.

The chain is built from TRBV28 and TRBJ2-7; D is unresolved. The ends were cut back, 10 bases at V and 1 base at J, with 11 bases in the middle. Germline V gene sequence: CDR1 MDHEN, CDR2 SYDVKM. This CDR3 has 12 residues. Written as DNA, the CDR3 is TGTGCCATTTCACCCCGGTCCTACGAGCAGTACTTC. Translating gives CAISPRSYEQYF.

The chain carries TRBV6-5 and TRBJ1-2, with 12 bases matching TRBD1. CDR1 and CDR2 (germline): MNHEY, SVGAGI. V shed 6 bases and J 7 bases; nucleotides not matched to a gene: 6. The CDR3 runs to 14 residues. For the CDR3, the DNA is TGTGCCAGCAGGCAGGGACAGGGGGCGTCTGGCTACACCTTC. Protein sequence: CASRQGQGASGYTF.

This chain joins TRBV21-1 and TRBJ1-2. TRBV21-1 has pseudogene status. The CDR3 is 9 amino acids. The CDR3 bases are TGTGCCAGCCCGTATGGCTACACCTTC. This encodes CASPYGYTF.

This chain joins TRBV27 and TRBJ2-5; 13 bases align to TRBD2. CDR1 MNHEY and CDR2 SMNVEV come from the germline V gene (reference sequence). V lost 3 bases and J lost 4; bases outside the gene matches: 5. This CDR3 region has 16 residues. CDR3 protein: CASSFMGLAGTETQYF. CDR3 in DNA: TGTGCCAGCAGTTTTATGGGACTAGCGGGAACAGAGACCCAGTACTTC.

The table lists this clone with a few counts. The CDR3, as DNA: TGTGCCAGCAGCCCGTGGGGGTCTAACTATGGCTACACCTTC. Translation gives CASSPWGSNYGYTF. This sequence joins TRBV11-2 and TRBJ1-2, with D perhaps TRBD1 (5 bases). Germline lookup yields CDR1 SGHAT and CDR2 FQNNGV. The V gene lost 5 bases and the J gene lost 0 bases, with 10 bases spanning the gap. The CDR3 is 14 residues long.

About this clone: Within the sample, other DNA sequences also encode this same CDR3. V gene TRBV29-1 combines with J gene TRBJ2-5, with D perhaps matching TRBD2 (5 bases). Deletions cut 1 base from V and 5 bases from J, with 5 bases between. CDR3 length: 11 residues. CDR1 SQVTM and CDR2 ANQGSEA come from the germline V gene. The CDR3 DNA reads as TGCAGCGTTGAAGGCGGGGAGACCCAGTACTTC. The encoded protein is CSVEGGETQYF. Looking up the rest from reference TRBV29-1 and TRBJ2-5 gives the full variable domain: SAVISQKPSRDICQRGTSLTIQCQVDSQVTMMFWYRQQPGQSLTLIATANQGSEATYESGFVIDKFPISRPNLTFSTLTVSNMSPEDSSIYLCSVEGGETQYFGPGTRLLVL.

J is TRBJ1-4 and V is TRBV5-1; unclear D gene. V was trimmed by 3 bases and J by 0 bases, leaving 9 bases between them. This CDR3 comprises 15 residues. Germline V gene lookup returns CDR1 SGHRS and CDR2 YFSETQ. In nucleotides, the CDR3 is TGCGCCAGCAGCTCTACAGAGGCAACTAATGAAAAACTGTTTTTT. It specifies CASSSTEATNEKLFF.

The J gene is TRBJ2-7, the V gene TRBV7-8, with TRBD2 as a possible D gene (6 bases). Germline V gene lookup returns CDR1 SGHVS and CDR2 FQNEAQ. V lost 0 bases to trimming and J lost 4 bases, with 28 bases between them. The CDR3 sequence is 20 residues long. DNA for the CDR3: TGTGCCAGCAGCTTAGCCTCTTTAGGCGGGGCAGGTCAAGGGTCGTACGAGCAGTACTTC. This codes for CASSLASLGGAGQGSYEQYF.

About this clone: Distinct nucleotide sequences in the sample also encode this CDR3. This chain joins TRBV18 and TRBJ2-2; D is unclear. This CDR3 comprises 14 residues. Trimming took 6 bases from V and 1 from J, leaving 9 bases between them. Germline values: CDR1 KGHSH, CDR2 LQKENI. CDR3 sequence (DNA): TGTGCCAGCTCCCCTAGACAGAACACCGGGGAGCTGTTTTTT. Amino acids: CASSPRQNTGELFF.

The chain employs TRBV27 and TRBJ2-7; 8 bases map to TRBD2. The CDR3 covers 15 residues. Trimming at V came to 8 bases and at J to 8 bases, leaving 17 bases not matched to a gene. CDR1 and CDR2 (germline): MNHEY, SMNVEV (reference sequence). The CDR3 DNA sequence: TGTGCCAGCTTCCCTACCAGCGGGGGCTTCGGGAAGCAGTACTTC. This translates into CASFPTSGGFGKQYF.

The V and J genes are TRBV7-9 and TRBJ1-2; no firm D call. The germline gives CDR1 SEHNR, CDR2 FQNEAQ (reference sequence). The CDR3 runs 11 residues. Between the trimmed V and J ends, which lost 1 base and 9 bases, there was a span of 6 bases. CDR3: CASSLEVSYTF. The CDR3 region has the DNA TGTGCCAGCAGCTTAGAGGTCAGCTACACCTTC.

This clone was picked up one time. V usage is TRBV18 and J usage is TRBJ2-7, with 7 bases aligning to TRBD1. The CDR3 runs to 14 residues. The germline V gene encodes CDR1 KGHSH and CDR2 LQKENI. Trimming cost V 1 base and J 3 bases; bases outside gene matches: 3. The CDR3 sequence: CASSPQGAIYEQYF. CDR3 DNA sequence: TGTGCCAGCTCACCACAGGGGGCCATCTACGAGCAGTACTTC.

This chain joins TRBV21-1 and TRBJ2-6; the table's TRBD1 call for D was not verified on the DNA. TRBV21-1 is reported as a pseudogene. This CDR3 is built from 15 residues. The CDR3 spells CASRGVPSGANVLTF. DNA of the CDR3: TGTGCCAGCAGAGGGGTTCCCTCTGGGGCCAACGTCCTGACTTTC.

The chain joins TRBV7-2 to TRBJ1-1, with 9 nucleotides matching TRBD1. V lost 5 bases, J lost 6 bases, and 7 bases stayed unmatched. The CDR3 extends over 14 amino acids. Germline V lookup: CDR1 SGHTA, CDR2 FQGNSA. CDR3 protein: CASSAGQGTSEAFF. The CDR3 DNA reads as TGTGCCAGCAGCGCGGGACAGGGTACATCTGAAGCTTTCTTT.

The chain joins TRBV30 to TRBJ1-2; D uncertain. The CDR3 spans 15 residues. The V end was cut by 0 bases, the J end by 3 bases, with 14 bases between. Germline V gene sequence: CDR1 GTSNPN, CDR2 SVGIG (reference sequence). The CDR3 nucleotides are TGTGCCTGGAGTGTGAGGAGGATAGATGACTATGGCTACACCTTC. Translating gives CAWSVRRIDDYGYTF.

The rearrangement uses TRBV28 and TRBJ1-4; 7 positions match TRBD1. Germline V lookup: CDR1 MDHEN, CDR2 SYDVKM. CDR3 length: 15 residues. V shed 8 bases, J shed 7 bases, and the junction held 13 bases outside the gene matches. The DNA of the CDR3 is TGTGCCAGCCGGGACAGTGGGAAGTTCCGTGAAAAACTGTTTTTT. It is translated as CASRDSGKFREKLFF. The full variable domain, rest sourced from reference TRBV28 and TRBJ1-4, is DVKVTQSSRYLVKRTGEKVFLECVQDMDHENMFWYRQDPGLGLRLIYFSYDVKMKEKGDIPEGYSVSREKKERFSLILESASTNQTSMYLCASRDSGKFREKLFFGSGTQLSVL.

This sequence joins TRBV9 and TRBJ2-3; 11 positions agree with TRBD1. The CDR3 covers 15 residues. V lost 7 bases and J lost 5; bases outside the gene matches: 9. Germline assignment: CDR1 SGDLS and CDR2 YYNGEE. In DNA, the CDR3 is TGTGCCAGCGCAGTGGACAGGGGGCGCGGAGATACGCAGTATTTT. Amino acids: CASAVDRGRGDTQYF.

This clone was detected a few times. V is TRBV30 and J is TRBJ1-5; D is unclear. The V and J ends lost 2 bases and 2 bases respectively, with 7 bases between them. Germline loops: CDR1 GTSNPN, CDR2 SVGIG (reference sequence). The CDR3 is 13 residues long. CDR3 in amino acids: CAWSYSGNQPQHF. CDR3 sequence (DNA): TGTGCCTGGAGTTACAGTGGCAATCAGCCCCAGCATTTT. The whole variable domain, filled in from reference TRBV30 and TRBJ1-5, reads SQTIHQWPATLVQPVGSPLSLECTVEGTSNPNLYWYRQAAGRGLQLLFYSVGIGQISSEVPQNLSASRPQDRQFILSSKKLLLSDSGFYLCAWSYSGNQPQHFGDGTRLSIL.

CDR3 coding DNA: TGTGCCAGCAGCTTAGTCGGCAGCACCTACGAGCAGTACTTC. Protein: CASSLVGSTYEQYF. V usage is TRBV7-9 and J usage is TRBJ2-7; D is ambiguous. The V end was cut by 1 base, the J end by 2 bases, with 9 bases between. The germline gives CDR1 SEHNR, CDR2 FQNEAQ (reference sequence). This CDR3 is 14 amino acids long.

The rearrangement links TRBV10-3 to TRBJ2-2, with 12 bases identical to TRBD2. In germline, CDR1 is ENHRY, CDR2 SYGVKD. J was trimmed by 0 bases and V by 7 bases; bases with no gene match: 0. The CDR3 loop spans 15 amino acids. CDR3 DNA: TGTGCCATCACTAGCGGGGGGGCGAACACCGGGGAGCTGTTTTTT. Its translation: CAITSGGANTGELFF.

The rearrangement uses TRBV27 and TRBJ1-5; possible D gene TRBD1, 6 bases. V was cut by 6 bases and J by 1 base, with 10 bases left in between. CDR1 and CDR2 (germline): MNHEY, SMNVEV (reference sequence). The CDR3 has 14 residues. CDR3 sequence reads: CASRSDRSNQPQHF. The CDR3 bases are TGTGCCAGCAGATCGGACAGAAGCAATCAGCCCCAGCATTTT.

This rearrangement joins TRBV7-2 to TRBJ1-4; the D is unclear. Per germline, CDR1 SGHTA and CDR2 FQGNSA. Trimming took off 0 bases at V and 2 bases at J, with 7 bases between the two ends. The CDR3 sequence is 15 residues long. Here the CDR3 DNA reads TGTGCCAGCAGCTTAGCTCTAGGCACTAATGAAAAACTGTTTTTT. Translation gives CASSLALGTNEKLFF.

V usage is TRBV5-1 and J usage is TRBJ1-3, with D unresolved. Germline values: CDR1 SGHRS, CDR2 YFSETQ. The V and J ends lost 2 bases and 2 bases respectively, with 8 bases between them. The CDR3 contains 14 residues. The CDR3 sequence is CASSLTSTGNTIYF. CDR3 DNA: TGCGCCAGCAGCTTAACTAGCACTGGAAACACCATATATTTT.

This clone is a singleton in its sample. The rearrangement joins TRBV10-2 to TRBJ2-1; D is possibly TRBD2 (6 bases). This CDR3 is 18 amino acids long. Germline V CDR1 and CDR2: WSHSY, SAAADI. Trimming removed 3 bases from V and 8 bases from J, with 26 bases in between. CDR3 region: CASSDLYRGRSDGDEQFF. The CDR3 coding sequence is TGCGCCAGCAGTGATTTATACCGGGGGAGATCCGACGGCGATGAGCAGTTCTTC.

The chain joins TRBV5-6 to TRBJ1-1; 7 bases align to TRBD1. The CDR3 covers 14 residues. From germline, CDR1 is SGHDT and CDR2 YYEEEE. V lost 0 bases, J lost 2 bases, and 1 base stayed unmatched. In DNA, the CDR3 is TGTGCCAGCAGCTTGGTAGGGGGCAACACTGAAGCTTTCTTT. It specifies CASSLVGGNTEAFF.

V usage is TRBV20-1 and J usage is TRBJ1-1; D is possibly TRBD1 (5 bases). This CDR3 has 11 residues. CDR1 DFQATT and CDR2 SNEGSKA come from the germline V gene (reference sequence). The CDR3 DNA sequence: TGCATTACAGGCGGGAACACTGAAGCTTTCTTT. Translating it yields CITGGNTEAFF.